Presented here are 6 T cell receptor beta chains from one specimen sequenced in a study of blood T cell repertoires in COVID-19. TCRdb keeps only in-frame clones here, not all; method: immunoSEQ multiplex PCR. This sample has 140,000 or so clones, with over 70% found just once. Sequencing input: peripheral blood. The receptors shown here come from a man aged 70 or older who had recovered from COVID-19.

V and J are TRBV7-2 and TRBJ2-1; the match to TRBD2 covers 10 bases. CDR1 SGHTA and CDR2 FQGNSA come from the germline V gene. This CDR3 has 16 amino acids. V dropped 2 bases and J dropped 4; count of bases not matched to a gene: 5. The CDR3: CASSLSGAGGYNEQFF. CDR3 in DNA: TGTGCCAGCAGCTTAAGCGGAGCGGGAGGGTACAATGAGCAGTTCTTC.

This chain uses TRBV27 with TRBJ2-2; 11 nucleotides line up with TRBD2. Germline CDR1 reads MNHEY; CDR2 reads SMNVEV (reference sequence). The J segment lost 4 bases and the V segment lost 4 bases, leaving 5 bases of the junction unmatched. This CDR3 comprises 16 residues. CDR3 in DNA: TGTGCCAGCAGTTCCCCTAGCGGGAGGATCACCGGGGAGCTGTTTTTT. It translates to CASSSPSGRITGELFF.

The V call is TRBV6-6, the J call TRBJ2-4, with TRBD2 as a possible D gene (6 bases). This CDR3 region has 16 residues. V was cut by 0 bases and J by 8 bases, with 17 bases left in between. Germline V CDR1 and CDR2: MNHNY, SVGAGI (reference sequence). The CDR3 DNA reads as TGTGCCAGCAGTTACTCGAGGAGGGGCCCAGGAGACATTCAGTACTTC. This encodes CASSYSRRGPGDIQYF.

CDR3 in amino acids: CASSGSGKDEQYF. In nucleotides, the CDR3 is TGTGCCAGCAGTGGTAGCGGGAAGGACGAGCAGTACTTC. The chain links TRBV9 to TRBJ2-7, with 8 bases that match TRBD2. This CDR3 contains 13 residues. The V segment lost 5 bases and the J segment 5 bases; nucleotides outside the gene matches: 6. The germline CDR1 and CDR2 sequences are SGDLS and YYNGEE.

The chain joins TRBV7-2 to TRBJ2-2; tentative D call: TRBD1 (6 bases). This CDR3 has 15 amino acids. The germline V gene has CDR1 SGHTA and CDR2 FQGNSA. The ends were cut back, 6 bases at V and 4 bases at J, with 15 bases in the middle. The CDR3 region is CASSPLGGTTGELFF. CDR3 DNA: TGTGCCAGCAGTCCCTTAGGGGGAACCACCGGGGAGCTGTTTTTT. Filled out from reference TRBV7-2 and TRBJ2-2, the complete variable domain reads GAGVSQSPSNKVTEKGKDVELRCDPISGHTALYWYRQSLGQGLEFLIYFQGNSAPDKSGLPSDRFSAERTGGSVSTLTIQRTQQEDSAVYLCASSPLGGTTGELFFGEGSRLTVL.

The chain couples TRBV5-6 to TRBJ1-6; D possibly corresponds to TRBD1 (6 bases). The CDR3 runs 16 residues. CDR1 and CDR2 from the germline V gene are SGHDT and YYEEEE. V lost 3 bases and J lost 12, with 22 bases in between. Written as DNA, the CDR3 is TGTGCCAGCAGCTACTCCCCGGGACAATCAACGGGACCCCTCCACTTT. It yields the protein CASSYSPGQSTGPLHF. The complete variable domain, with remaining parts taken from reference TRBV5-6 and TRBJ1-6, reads DAGVTQSPTHLIKTRGQQVTLRCSPKSGHDTVSWYQQALGQGPQFIFQYYEEEERQRGNFPDRFSGHQFPNYSSELNVNALLLGDSALYLCASSYSPGQSTGPLHFGNGTRLTVT.